This T cell receptor (beta chain) was captured by sequencing in a study of CD8+ T cells in alopecia areata. Study results and caveats: In patients, TCRs were shared less clearly than in mice, and HLA may possibly be involved.

Germline CDR1 KGHSH, CDR2 LQKENI. Trimming removed 0 bases from V and 7 bases from J; junction bases left unmatched: 15. The CDR3 consists of 18 residues. Obtained from alopecia areata patients were lesional scalp punch biopsies along with peripheral blood. cDNA prepared by RNA extraction and subsequent reverse transcription served as the template for sequencing. The repertoire was sequenced with immunoSEQ multiplex PCR; TCRdb's copy has only in-frame clones and lacks some. The table records approximately 11,000 clones, approximately 52% of them present only once. This clone was counted only a few times. Its target is unknown.

Material for sequencing was skin. The chain links TRBV18 to TRBJ2-5, with 9 bases identical to TRBD1. This TCR was recovered from a human donor with alopecia areata. CDR3 loop: CASSPPSQGALRVGTQYF. The DNA for the CDR3 is TGTGCCAGCTCACCACCGTCACAGGGGGCGTTACGGGTAGGGACCCAGTACTTC.